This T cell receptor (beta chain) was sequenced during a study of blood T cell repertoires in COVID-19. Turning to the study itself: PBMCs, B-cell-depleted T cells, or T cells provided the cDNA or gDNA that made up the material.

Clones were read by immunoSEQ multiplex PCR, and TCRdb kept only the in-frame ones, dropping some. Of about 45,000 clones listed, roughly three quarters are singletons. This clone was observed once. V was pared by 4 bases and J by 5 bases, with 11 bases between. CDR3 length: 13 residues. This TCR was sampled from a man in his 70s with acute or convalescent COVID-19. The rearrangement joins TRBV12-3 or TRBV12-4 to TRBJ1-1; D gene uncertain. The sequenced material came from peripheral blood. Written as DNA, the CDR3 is TGTGCCAGCAGTTCCCCCGGGGTGACTGAAGCTTTCTTT. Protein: CASSSPGVTEAFF.